Each of the 15 T cell receptor beta chains below was sequenced from the same sample in a study of naive and memory T cell subsets. Study results and limitations: A few larger clonotypes appeared in naive repertoires, especially CD8, possibly memory cells re-expressing CD45RA.

Antigens for these TCRs are unknown. Two oligonucleotides, mixed equimolar, formed the beta constant-region primer covering TRBC1 and TRBC2. Ligated cDNA was amplified by four rounds of PCR with nested alpha and beta constant-region primers and SP2. Each CDR3 protein is one row after TCRdb ran MiXCR on the UMI-ligation and nested PCR reads. The repertoire holds roughly 83,000 distinct CDR3 sequences, with about 11% as singletons. The sequencing input was naive CD4+ T cells from blood. These receptors were collected from a human donor in good health.

CDR3 nucleotides: TGTGCCAGCAGCTTTGGTACAGGGTTGCTCCCCAAGGGGAACACTGAAGCTTTCTTT. Translation gives CASSFGTGLLPKGNTEAFF. V and J are TRBV7-9 and TRBJ1-1; D might be TRBD1 (6 bases). CDR3 length equals 19 residues. The germline V gene has CDR1 SEHNR and CDR2 FQNEAQ (reference sequence). V gave up 3 bases and J gave up 1 base, with 24 bases separating them.

This clonotype has at least ten counts. One junction end does not reproduce the germline sequence, and a read error may be involved. V is TRBV7-2 and J is TRBJ2-5; 12 bases fit TRBD2. This CDR3 contains 13 residues. Per the germline V gene, CDR1 is SGHTA and CDR2 is FQGNSA. In DNA, the CDR3 is TGTGCCAGCAGCCCACAAGGACTAGCGGGGCCGAGATTC. It encodes CASSPQGLAGPRF.

This clonotype was found a few times. The chain couples TRBV5-1 to TRBJ1-5, with D maybe TRBD1 (6 bases). V was trimmed by 5 bases and J by 4 bases, leaving 13 bases between them. The CDR3 loop spans 14 amino acids. Germline V gene lookup returns CDR1 SGHRS and CDR2 YFSETQ. This CDR3 reads CASRSTQGNQPQHF. In nucleotides, the CDR3 is TGCGCCAGCAGGTCGACTCAGGGGAATCAGCCCCAGCATTTT.

This clonotype has only a few counts. The V gene is TRBV7-2, the J gene TRBJ2-2; D may be TRBD2 (6 bases). With 5 bases removed from V and 6 bases from J, the gap between germline ends came to 10 bases. This CDR3 is 13 amino acids long. Germline CDR1 is SGHTA and CDR2 is FQGNSA. This CDR3 is CASSLTSPGELFF. As DNA, the CDR3 is TGTGCCAGCAGCCTTACTAGCCCCGGGGAGCTGTTTTTT.

This chain joins TRBV18 and TRBJ2-7; 9 nucleotides align to TRBD1. The CDR3 totals 14 residues. Trimming at V came to 3 bases and at J to 4 bases, leaving 4 bases not matched to a gene. The germline V gene encodes CDR1 KGHSH and CDR2 LQKENI. CDR3 sequence reads: CASSPGTGYYEQYF. CDR3 DNA: TGTGCCAGCTCACCCGGGACAGGGTATTACGAGCAGTACTTC. Full variable domain (rest looked up from reference TRBV18 and TRBJ2-7): NAGVMQNPRHLVRRRGQEARLRCSPMKGHSHVYWYRQLPEEGLKFMVYLQKENIIDESGMPKERFSAEFPKEGPSILRIQQVVRGDSAAYFCASSPGTGYYEQYFGPGTRLTVT.

This clonotype came up many times. J is TRBJ2-7 and V is TRBV11-3, with D tentatively TRBD1 (7 bases). The ends were cut back, 7 bases at V and 6 bases at J, with 28 bases in the middle. Germline-derived CDR1 and CDR2 are SGHNT and YENEEA. The CDR3 is made up of 17 amino acids. The CDR3 nucleotides read TGTGCCAGCAACCGACAGGGTGTAGCGGCAGTTGGGGGCGAGCAGTACTTC. Its translation: CASNRQGVAAVGGEQYF.

This clonotype was detected many times. The chain links TRBV6-2 or TRBV6-3 to TRBJ2-1, with D possibly being TRBD2 (6 bases). V was clipped by 4 bases and J by 0 bases, with 10 bases between them. The CDR3 extends over 15 amino acids. In germline, CDR1 is MNHEY, CDR2 SVGEGT. Here the CDR3 reads CASSWDSSSYNEQFF. The CDR3 DNA reads as TGTGCCAGCAGTTGGGACTCCAGCTCCTACAATGAGCAGTTCTTC.

The table lists this clonotype with a few counts. The chain is built from TRBV18 and TRBJ2-1; D is undetermined. There are 14 residues in the CDR3. With 6 bases removed from V and 8 bases from J, the gap between germline ends came to 17 bases. Germline CDR1 KGHSH, CDR2 LQKENI. The CDR3 loop reads CASSPLTTSHEQFF. The CDR3 coding sequence is TGTGCCAGCTCCCCCCTCACCACATCCCATGAGCAGTTCTTC.

This clonotype was recorded at least ten times. V gene TRBV2 combines with J gene TRBJ2-1; TRBD2 aligns across 7 bases. CDR3 length: 15 residues. V shed 4 bases, J shed 1 base, and the junction held 4 bases outside the gene matches. The germline gives CDR1 SNHLY, CDR2 FYNNEI. Here the CDR3 DNA reads TGTGCCAGCAGTGCTCTAGCGGCATCCTACAATGAGCAGTTCTTC. Its protein is CASSALAASYNEQFF.

This clonotype occurred a few times. This chain joins TRBV3-1 and TRBJ2-1; D is undetermined. The CDR3 totals 15 residues. Trimming removed 5 bases from V and 5 bases from J, with 16 bases in between. Germline CDR1 is LGHDT and CDR2 is YNNKEL (reference sequence). CDR3 in DNA: TGTGCCAGCAGCAGAGATTTGAGAAGAGACAATGAGCAGTTCTTC. As protein: CASSRDLRRDNEQFF.

This clonotype has at least ten counts. The chain employs TRBV27 and TRBJ2-3, with 7 bases aligning to TRBD1. The V segment lost 6 bases and the J segment 1 base; nucleotides outside the gene matches: 7. This CDR3 has 15 amino acids. The V gene's germline CDR1 is MNHEY and CDR2 SMNVEV (reference sequence). Here the CDR3 DNA reads TGTGCCAGCAGCGAGCACAGGGGAGGCACAGATACGCAGTATTTT. Protein product: CASSEHRGGTDTQYF.

This clonotype turned up a few times. The J gene is TRBJ1-2, the V gene TRBV28, with D unresolved. The CDR3 length is 12 residues. In germline, CDR1 is MDHEN, CDR2 SYDVKM. Deletions cut 3 bases from V and 0 bases from J, with 2 bases between. CDR3 in amino acids: CASSFPNYGYTF. The CDR3 DNA is TGTGCCAGCAGTTTTCCTAACTATGGCTACACCTTC.

This clonotype was observed a few times. This sequence joins TRBV19 and TRBJ2-1; 9 bases match TRBD2. The CDR3 extends over 14 amino acids. V lost 9 bases and J lost 4; bases outside the gene matches: 7. In germline, CDR1 is LNHDA, CDR2 SQIVND (reference sequence). The CDR3 loop is CASSGGGGYNEQFF. The CDR3 region has the DNA TGTGCCAGCAGCGGCGGGGGGGGTTACAATGAGCAGTTCTTC.

This clonotype was counted a few times. The rearrangement links TRBV20-1 to TRBJ1-1; D is unresolved. Between the trimmed V and J ends, which lost 6 bases and 1 base, there was a span of 15 bases. CDR3 length: 14 residues. Germline CDR1 reads DFQATT; CDR2 reads SNEGSKA (reference sequence). The CDR3 protein is CSAPKGRQNTEAFF. The CDR3 bases are TGCAGTGCCCCAAAGGGCAGACAGAACACTGAAGCTTTCTTT.

The count of this clonotype is one. As the CDR3 is not closed by the conserved phenylalanine or tryptophan, this likely results from a read error. This chain connects TRBV20-1 to TRBJ1-3; D ambiguous. Germline assignment: CDR1 DFQATT and CDR2 SNEGSKA (reference sequence). The CDR3 is made up of 14 amino acids. With 6 bases removed from V and 0 bases from J, the gap between germline ends came to 12 bases. The CDR3: CSALHAGSGNTIYY. DNA of the CDR3: TGCAGTGCCCTGCACGCGGGCTCTGGAAACACCATATATTAT.